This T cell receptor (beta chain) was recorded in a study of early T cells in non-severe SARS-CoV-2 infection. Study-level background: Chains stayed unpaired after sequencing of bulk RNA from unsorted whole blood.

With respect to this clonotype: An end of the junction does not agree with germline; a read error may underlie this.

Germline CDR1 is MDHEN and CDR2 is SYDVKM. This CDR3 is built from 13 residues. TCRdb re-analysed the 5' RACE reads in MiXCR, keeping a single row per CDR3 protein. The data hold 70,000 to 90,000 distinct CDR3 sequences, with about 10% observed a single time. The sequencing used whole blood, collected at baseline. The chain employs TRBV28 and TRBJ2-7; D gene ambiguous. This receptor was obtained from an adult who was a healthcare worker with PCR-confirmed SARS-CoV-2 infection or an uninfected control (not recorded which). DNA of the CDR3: TGTGTCAGCGCTAGAGCCCCTACCTACGAGCAGTACTTC. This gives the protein CVSARAPTYEQYF.